This TCR beta chain was captured by sequencing in a study of cytomegalovirus exposure and HLA in healthy donors. In the study overall: Within an early data release were 80 million to 90 million unique TCRs drawn from HLA-typed donors.

On this clone itself: Antigen unknown.

Primers for the PCR totalled 60 Vbeta and 13 Jbeta. Assay: immunoSEQ multiplex PCR; the TCRdb copy retains only in-frame clones and omits some. The sample shows about 140,000 clones, 70% to 85% of them seen only once. General observations from the study: The only immune exposure information that was available was CMV serostatus. Relative to equally common others, HLA-associated TCR beta chains showed greater clonal expansion in a later analysis. The study recorded 150 to 200 TCR beta chains that were cytomegalovirus-associated.

V lost 4 bases, J lost 5 bases, and 13 bases stayed unmatched. Germline CDR1 reads SGHRS; CDR2 reads YFSETQ. The CDR3 has 18 amino acids. The chain recombines TRBV5-1 with TRBJ2-3; 13 bases agree with TRBD2. Sequences were obtained from PBMCs. The sequence was collected from a man aged 25 to 40 in good health and CMV-seropositive. CDR3 sequence reads: CASSRGVGTSGEEDTQYF. The CDR3 nucleotides are TGCGCCAGCAGCCGGGGGGTGGGGACTAGCGGGGAAGAAGATACGCAGTATTTT.